The sequence of this T cell receptor (beta chain) was determined in a study of metastatic and nonmetastatic thyroid tumors. As for the study in general: Across peripheral blood and tumor or nodule tissue samples taken from malignant and benign thyroid patients, the repertoires were compared with one another. Findings and caveats of the study: Malignant thyroid tumors reportedly exceeded benign nodules significantly in TCR beta diversity, with the difference appearing in blood and tumor.

This clone was picked up a small number of times. Antigen: not known. In this CDR3 the conserved last residue, phenylalanine or tryptophan, is missing, so a read error is likely. The DNA is left out, because the CDR3 cannot be placed on it with certainty; the CDR3 is given as TCRdb lists it. Prior to thyroid surgery, none of the patients had received any treatment. Authors' processing steps: It was from CDR3 differences across clinicopathological groups that a distant-metastasis classifier for papillary thyroid cancer was built. TCRdb re-analyzed the PCR reads using MiXCR. For this entry, the V and J calls and clone size follow TCRdb and not the study's own pipeline. Of some 21,000 clones in the sample, about a sixth are singletons; the top ten hold about a fifth. The material sequenced was blood. This clonotype was obtained from a female donor with papillary thyroid cancer or a benign thyroid nodule (not recorded which). Some clones in this sample may be carry-over from other donors' samples.

CDR3 region: CASSVGSG. The rearrangement links TRBV9 to TRBJ1-5; the table calls TRBD1, which could not be checked here. The CDR3 spans 8 residues, counting both ends. Germline CDR1 SGDLS, CDR2 YYNGEE.